What follows are 10 T cell receptor beta chains derived from one specimen sequenced in a study of shared clonotypes between healthy human individuals. Sequenced by immunoSEQ multiplex PCR; TCRdb stores in-frame clones only, minus some. Among more than 2 million clones listed, 95% were seen once. Specimen: naive CD4+ T cells sorted from blood. Sample subset: CD45RA+ positively selected. Receptor source: a man aged 18 to 29 in good health.

The chain recombines TRBV14 with TRBJ1-2; D may be TRBD1 (6 bases). Germline V gene data show CDR1 as SGHDN and CDR2 as FVKESK. This CDR3 comprises 15 residues. With 0 bases removed from V and 6 bases from J, the gap between germline ends came to 14 bases. The CDR3 loop is CASSQDSGARNGYTF. As DNA, the CDR3 is TGTGCCAGCAGCCAAGATTCGGGGGCGCGTAATGGCTACACCTTC.

This chain joins TRBV6-1 and TRBJ2-1, with 7 bases fitting TRBD2. With V trimmed by 8 bases and J by 2 bases, 6 bases remained unmatched. CDR3 length: 14 amino acids. Germline V gene lookup returns CDR1 MNHNS and CDR2 SASEGT. This CDR3 reads CASAGTTTYNEQFF. The CDR3, as DNA: TGTGCCAGCGCTGGGACTACTACCTACAATGAGCAGTTCTTC.

The chain combines TRBV10-2 with TRBJ1-2; D gene ambiguous. The germline gives CDR1 WSHSY, CDR2 SAAADI. V was shortened by 2 bases and J by 5 bases, with 9 bases between the two germline ends. The CDR3 contains 13 residues. The CDR3 sequence: CASSEPTPYGYTF. The CDR3 nucleotides read TGCGCCAGCAGTGAGCCGACACCTTATGGCTACACCTTC.

This chain links TRBV2 with TRBJ1-2; tentative D call: TRBD1 (5 bases). The germline gives CDR1 SNHLY, CDR2 FYNNEI. Trimming stripped 1 base from V and 3 bases from J, with 21 bases between. This CDR3 has 18 residues. CDR3 amino acids: CASSEGGPSSFWDYGYTF. CDR3 DNA sequence: TGTGCCAGCAGTGAAGGGGGCCCAAGCTCCTTCTGGGACTATGGCTACACCTTC.

The rearrangement uses TRBV6-5 and TRBJ1-2; D call uncertain. Trimming removed 6 bases at V and 2 bases at J, with 13 bases between. CDR3 size: 14 residues. Germline V lookup: CDR1 MNHEY, CDR2 SVGAGI. CDR3 in amino acids: CASSLDGRNYGYTF. The CDR3 DNA follows: TGTGCCAGCAGCTTAGATGGACGGAACTATGGCTACACCTTC.

CDR3 protein: CASRDERGQPQHF. The CDR3 DNA follows: TGTGCCAGTAGGGATGAGAGAGGTCAGCCCCAGCATTTT. The V and J genes are TRBV19 and TRBJ1-5; D uncertain. CDR1 is LNHDA and CDR2 is SQIVND in the germline V gene (reference sequence). The CDR3 totals 13 residues. V was pared by 6 bases and J by 6 bases, with 12 bases between. The entire variable domain, with the rest obtained from reference TRBV19 and TRBJ1-5, is as follows: DGGITQSPKYLFRKEGQNVTLSCEQNLNHDAMYWYRQDPGQGLRLIYYSQIVNDFQKGDIAEGYSVSREKKESFPLTVTSAQKNPTAFYLCASRDERGQPQHFGDGTRLSIL.

This chain connects TRBV30 to TRBJ1-1; 9 nucleotides agree with TRBD1. V shed 3 bases and J 5 bases; nucleotides not matched to a gene: 7. Germline loops: CDR1 GTSNPN, CDR2 SVGIG (reference sequence). This CDR3 is built from 14 residues. This CDR3 reads CAWRRTGAKTEAFF. The CDR3 DNA reads TGTGCCTGGAGGAGGACAGGGGCTAAGACTGAAGCTTTCTTT.

Concerning this clone: Other DNA sequences within the sample encode an identical CDR3. The V gene is TRBV6-1, the J gene TRBJ1-1, with a weak D call TRBD1 (6 bases). V dropped 6 bases and J dropped 0 bases, with 8 bases sitting between them. The CDR3 sequence is 13 residues long. CDR1 MNHNS and CDR2 SASEGT come from the germline V gene. The CDR3 spells CASRTGLNTEAFF. The CDR3 coding sequence is TGTGCCAGCAGGACAGGTCTGAACACTGAAGCTTTCTTT.

The V call is TRBV5-1, the J call TRBJ2-5, with no clear D. Germline V gene sequence: CDR1 SGHRS, CDR2 YFSETQ. This CDR3 region has 14 residues. V was shortened by 1 base and J by 4 bases, with 11 bases between the two germline ends. The CDR3 DNA reads as TGCGCCAGCAGCTTGCATTTATTAGGAGAGACCCAGTACTTC. Translated: CASSLHLLGETQYF.

V and J are TRBV5-4 and TRBJ1-4, with 8 positions matching TRBD1. Germline CDR1 is SGHNT and CDR2 is YYREEE (reference sequence). Trimming took 4 bases from V and 7 from J; bases not matched to a gene: 9. CDR3 length: 15 residues. CDR3 sequence (DNA): TGTGCCAGCAGCCGATCCGGGACAGGCGTTGAAAAACTGTTTTTT. This gives the protein CASSRSGTGVEKLFF.